These T cell receptor beta chains were read from a single sample in a study of vaccination effects on CD4 cells after COVID-19. These receptors lack a known antigen. This table comes from immunoSEQ multiplex PCR, and its TCRdb copy is limited to in-frame clones, with some not included. The sample carries approximately 47,000 clones, roughly three quarters recorded once. The sample was CD4+ T cells from PBMCs cultured without peptide, taken after COVID-19 vaccination. The origin of the receptors is a human donor who received a COVID-19 vaccine. Both conserved end residues are part of each CDR3. The D gene is left open where the match is weak. Some rows have no size entry. The others give once, few or many, or a class for an expanded clone.

TRBV3-1/TRBV3-2	NA	NA	TRBJ2-5	CASSLNEETQYF	TGTGCCAGCAGCCTAAATGAAGAGACCCAGTACTTC
TRBV6-1	NA	few	TRBJ2-7	CASSEGLPYEQYF	TGTGCCAGCAGTGAAGGACTTCCCTACGAGCAGTACTTC
TRBV9	NA	once	TRBJ2-3	CASTNRGGILSTDTQYF	TGTGCCAGCACCAATAGAGGCGGGATCCTAAGCACAGATACGCAGTATTTT
TRBV27	NA	NA	TRBJ2-5	CASSPLSWYQETQYF	TGTGCCAGCAGTCCCCTTAGTTGGTACCAAGAGACCCAGTACTTC
TRBV27	NA	NA	TRBJ2-5	CASSLLGETQYF	TGTGCCAGCAGTTTACTGGGAGAGACCCAGTACTTC
TRBV12-5	NA	NA	TRBJ2-7	CASGLGQPYEQYF	TGTGCTAGTGGTTTGGGACAGCCCTACGAGCAGTACTTC
TRBV6-5	NA	NA	TRBJ1-2	CATLSGKDGYTF	TGTGCCACCCTATCAGGGAAGGACGGCTACACCTTC
TRBV10-1	NA	NA	TRBJ2-1	CASSGAGENEQFF	TGCGCCAGCAGTGGCGCAGGGGAGAATGAGCAGTTCTTC
TRBV6-5	TRBD2	NA	TRBJ2-3	CASSYSGLATDTQYF	TGTGCCAGCAGTTACTCGGGACTAGCAACAGATACGCAGTATTTT
TRBV5-1	TRBD1	NA	TRBJ1-6	CASSSPGQLNSPLHF	TGCGCCAGCAGCTCTCCGGGACAGCTAAATTCACCCCTCCACTTT
TRBV5-1	NA	NA	TRBJ2-3	CASSLVAGTGDTQYF	TGCGCCAGCAGCTTGGTCGCGGGGACGGGAGATACGCAGTATTTT
TRBV2	NA	NA	TRBJ1-5	CASRDSTYSNQPQHF	TGTGCCAGCAGAGACAGCACCTATAGCAATCAGCCCCAGCATTTT
TRBV6-2/TRBV6-3	TRBD2	NA	TRBJ2-5	CASSYLTSGGQETQYF	TGTGCCAGCAGTTACTTGACTAGCGGGGGACAAGAGACCCAGTACTTC
TRBV7-9	TRBD2	NA	TRBJ2-7	CASSLGTSGRPLFDEQYF	TGTGCCAGCAGCTTAGGGACTAGCGGGAGGCCCTTGTTTGACGAGCAGTACTTC
TRBV6-1	TRBD2	NA	TRBJ2-2	CASSEPGGTGELFF	TGTGCCAGCAGTGAACCGGGGGGGACCGGGGAGCTGTTTTTT
TRBV6-5	NA	NA	TRBJ2-7	CASRGFSYEQYF	TGTGCCAGCAGGGGATTTTCCTACGAGCAGTACTTC
TRBV19	TRBD1	NA	TRBJ1-2	CASRQGIYGYTF	TGTGCCAGCCGACAGGGTATTTACGGCTACACCTTC
TRBV28	TRBD1	NA	TRBJ2-7	CASSLRLTGVGEQYF	TGTGCCAGCAGTTTACGCCTCACAGGGGTAGGTGAGCAGTACTTC
TRBV6-2/TRBV6-3	TRBD1	NA	TRBJ1-1	CASSLPSTGLRLNTEAFF	TGTGCCAGCAGTTTACCATCGACAGGGCTCCGCTTGAACACTGAAGCTTTCTTT
TRBV6-5	NA	once	TRBJ2-3	CASSSGGFVTDTQYF	TGTGCCAGCAGTTCCGGGGGTTTTGTTACAGATACGCAGTATTTT
TRBV30	TRBD1	NA	TRBJ2-2	CAWSVPGTVNTGELFF	TGTGCCTGGAGTGTCCCCGGGACAGTGAACACCGGGGAGCTGTTTTTT
TRBV6-5	NA	NA	TRBJ2-7	CASTEMGLIRGQYF	TGTGCCAGCACCGAAATGGGTCTTATTCGGGGGCAGTACTTC
TRBV9	NA	NA	TRBJ2-2	CASSVAGGTLTGELFF	TGTGCCAGCAGCGTAGCAGGAGGGACCCTCACCGGGGAGCTGTTTTTT
TRBV30	TRBD1	NA	TRBJ1-4	CAWSRKGQGFLTNEKLFF	TGTGCCTGGAGTCGAAAAGGACAGGGATTTTTAACTAATGAAAAACTGTTTTTT
TRBV5-1	TRBD1	NA	TRBJ2-5	CASSLRQGETQYF	TGCGCCAGCAGCTTAAGACAGGGAGAGACCCAGTACTTC
TRBV9	NA	NA	TRBJ1-3	CASSVDNGNTIYF	TGTGCCAGCAGCGTAGACAACGGAAACACCATATATTTT
TRBV16	NA	NA	TRBJ1-5	CASSQFVGPTRYSNQPQHF	TGTGCCAGCAGCCAATTTGTGGGCCCGACACGATATAGCAATCAGCCCCAGCATTTT
TRBV12-1	NA	NA	TRBJ2-6	CARGPSGANVLTF	TGTGCCAGAGGGCCCTCTGGGGCCAACGTCCTGACTTTC
TRBV7-2	NA	NA	TRBJ2-4	CASSLVGVLAKNIQYF	TGTGCCAGCAGCTTAGTCGGGGTGCTAGCCAAAAACATTCAGTACTTC
TRBV7-9	NA	NA	TRBJ1-2	CASTRGEVDIGYTF	TGTGCCAGCACCCGGGGGGAAGTCGATATTGGCTACACCTTC
TRBV4-2	NA	NA	TRBJ1-3	CASSQDGGLGNTIYF	TGTGCCAGCAGCCAAGATGGGGGGCTTGGAAACACCATATATTTT
TRBV4-1	TRBD1	NA	TRBJ1-5	CASSRETGVAQPQHF	TGCGCCAGCAGCCGAGAAACAGGGGTCGCTCAGCCCCAGCATTTT
TRBV19	NA	NA	TRBJ1-4	CASSEYTVTTNEKLFF	TGTGCCAGTAGTGAATACACCGTGACAACTAATGAAAAACTGTTTTTT
TRBV29-1	NA	NA	TRBJ1-2	CSAKEGSGYTF	TGCAGCGCAAAGGAAGGAAGCGGCTACACCTTC
TRBV5-1	TRBD1	NA	TRBJ2-7	CASSAGQGAEYEQYF	TGCGCCAGCAGCGCCGGACAGGGGGCAGAGTACGAGCAGTACTTC
TRBV6-5	TRBD1	NA	TRBJ1-2	CASSLKTGENGYTF	TGTGCCAGCAGCTTAAAGACAGGGGAAAATGGCTACACCTTC
TRBV10-3	NA	NA	TRBJ1-5	CAISESTRGSNQPQHF	TGTGCCATCAGTGAGTCGACCAGGGGAAGCAATCAGCCCCAGCATTTT
TRBV7-2	TRBD2	NA	TRBJ2-5	CASSLLAGAEETQYF	TGTGCCAGCAGCTTACTAGCGGGAGCCGAAGAGACCCAGTACTTC
TRBV4-1	TRBD1	NA	TRBJ2-5	CASSSTSGTGQETQYF	TGCGCCAGCAGCTCGACCTCCGGGACAGGGCAAGAGACCCAGTACTTC
TRBV19	TRBD1	NA	TRBJ1-6	CASTKKLPGTGNSPLHF	TGTGCCAGTACTAAGAAACTGCCCGGGACAGGAAATTCACCCCTCCACTTT
TRBV3-1/TRBV3-2	NA	NA	TRBJ1-2	CASSQPQGDGYTF	TGTGCCAGCAGCCAACCCCAAGGGGATGGCTACACCTTC
TRBV9	NA	NA	TRBJ2-5	CASSDSGQETQYF	TGTGCCAGCAGCGACAGCGGTCAAGAGACCCAGTACTTC
TRBV18	NA	NA	TRBJ1-6	CASSGRLDSPLHF	TGTGCCAGCTCGGGCAGACTCGATTCACCCCTCCACTTT
TRBV24-1	NA	NA	TRBJ2-3	CATSDLGAGYTDTQYF	TGTGCCACCAGTGATTTAGGAGCGGGCTACACAGATACGCAGTATTTT
TRBV4-1	NA	NA	TRBJ1-2	CASSLSPTGGGGLYGYTF	TGCGCCAGCAGCCTGAGCCCCACCGGGGGCGGCGGGCTCTATGGCTACACCTTC
TRBV27	NA	few	TRBJ1-2	CASSVAGVGYGYTF	TGTGCCAGCAGTGTAGCTGGGGTAGGGTATGGCTACACCTTC
TRBV7-9	NA	NA	TRBJ1-1	CASSLTDAKNTEAFF	TGTGCCAGCAGTCTCACCGATGCCAAAAACACTGAAGCTTTCTTT
TRBV5-1	TRBD1	NA	TRBJ2-1	CASSLGTGGPYNEQFF	TGCGCCAGCAGCTTGGGCACAGGGGGCCCTTACAATGAGCAGTTCTTC
TRBV19	NA	NA	TRBJ1-5	CASNWDLGEYNQPQHF	TGTGCCAGTAATTGGGATTTGGGGGAATACAATCAGCCCCAGCATTTT